One T cell receptor (beta chain) is described in this entry. This sample was taken from a study of blood T cell repertoires in COVID-19. Study-wide context: The United States, Italy and Spain provided the acute and convalescent COVID-19 samples. Sources were T cells, B-cell-depleted T cells, or PBMCs; the material itself was cDNA or gDNA.

Study members were between roughly 18 and 90 years old and lived in fewer than 30 US regions. Researchers sorted participants into cohorts using their self-reported clinical history. Libraries were prepared by immunoSEQ multiplex PCR; TCRdb keeps only in-frame clonotypes and omits some of them. The sample consists of about 200,000 clones, 65% to 85% of them appearing once. The germline gives CDR1 MNHEY, CDR2 SVGEGT. There are 17 residues in the CDR3. Losses at the gene ends were 0 bases for V and 7 bases for J; bases not matched to a gene: 11. Material: PBMCs or T cells enriched from blood (not recorded which). This receptor was obtained from a woman in her 40s with acute COVID-19. The V call is TRBV6-2 or TRBV6-3, the J call TRBJ2-1; TRBD2 aligns across 8 bases. CDR3 amino acids: CASSYSLAGGGRNEQFF. CDR3 DNA: TGTGCCAGCAGTTACTCTCTTGCGGGAGGCGGCCGGAATGAGCAGTTCTTC.